This T cell receptor (beta chain) is drawn from a study of CD4+ T cells in melanoma. Whole-study findings and limits: A reported correlation linked neoantigen-specific CD4+ T cells to CD8+, macrophage and B cell function. Reportedly, melanoma neoantigen-specific CD4+ T cells showed varied differentiation states.

Comment on this clone: Its cognate antigen is unknown.

This CDR3 region has 14 residues. V lost 1 base to trimming and J lost 2 bases; unmatched junction nucleotides: 2. The germline V gene has CDR1 SGHRS and CDR2 YFSETQ. Clones were sequenced by immunoSEQ multiplex PCR, and TCRdb holds only the in-frame ones, with some missing. The sample contains over 100,000 clones, around 92% of which appear only once. Source material: peripheral blood. This chain joins TRBV5-1 and TRBJ2-5; 7 bases fit TRBD2. This receptor was identified in a human donor with melanoma. CDR3: CASSLMGGQETQYF. The CDR3 nucleotides are TGCGCCAGCAGCTTGATGGGGGGGCAAGAGACCCAGTACTTC.